This T cell receptor (beta chain) originates from a study of OX40 agonist ivuxolimab in advanced cancers. Background on the study: Ivuxolimab, an agonistic anti-OX40 (CD134) antibody, was given to patients.

Germline V lookup: CDR1 MDHEN, CDR2 SYDVKM. The V segment lost 6 bases and the J segment 2 bases; nucleotides outside the gene matches: 3. This CDR3 comprises 15 residues. Sequencing was performed with immunoSEQ multiplex PCR; in TCRdb, only in-frame clones are kept and a portion is missing. The sample yields about 19,000 clones, roughly nine tenths seen once. Sample: CD4+ or CD8+ T cells sorted from blood, taken in a trial of the OX40 agonist ivuxolimab. V and J are TRBV28 and TRBJ2-1, with TRBD2 matching over 11 bases. The receptor was isolated from an adult with an advanced solid tumor such as melanoma, head and neck, liver or kidney cancer. In nucleotides, the CDR3 is TGTGCCAGCAGGGGGACTAGCGGCCCCTACAATGAGCAGTTCTTC. This codes for CASRGTSGPYNEQFF.